Given below is one TCR beta chain in context. These data are taken from a study of cytomegalovirus exposure and HLA in healthy donors. It was with 60 Vbeta and 13 Jbeta primers that the PCR ran. The method was immunoSEQ multiplex PCR; TCRdb's version includes in-frame clones alone and lacks a portion of them. The data contain fewer than 150,000 clones, roughly 80% of them singletons. Germline loops: CDR1 LNHNV, CDR2 YYDKDF (reference sequence). CDR3 length: 15 residues. Trimming removed 5 bases at V and 0 bases at J, with 11 bases between. The chain is built from TRBV15 and TRBJ1-3; D not certain. The TCR originated in a woman between 50 and 59 years old in good health and CMV-seronegative. The sequencing input was PBMCs. The CDR3 loop is CATSSSLFSGNTIYF. DNA for the CDR3: TGTGCCACCAGCTCTAGTCTTTTCTCTGGAAACACCATATATTTT. The whole variable domain, remainder taken from reference TRBV15 and TRBJ1-3, is DAMVIQNPRYQVTQFGKPVTLSCSQTLNHNVMYWYQQKSSQAPKLLFHYYDKDFNNEADTPDNFQSRRPNTSFCFLDIRSPGLGDTAMYLCATSSSLFSGNTIYFGEGSWLTVV.